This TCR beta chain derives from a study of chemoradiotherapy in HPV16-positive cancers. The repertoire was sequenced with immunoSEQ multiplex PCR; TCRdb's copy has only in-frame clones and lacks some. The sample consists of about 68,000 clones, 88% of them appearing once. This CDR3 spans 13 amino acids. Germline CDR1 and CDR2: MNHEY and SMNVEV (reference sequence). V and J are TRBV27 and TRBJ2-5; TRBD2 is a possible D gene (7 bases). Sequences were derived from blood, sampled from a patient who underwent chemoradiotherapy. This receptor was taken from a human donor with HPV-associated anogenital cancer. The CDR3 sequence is CAERGGARETQYF. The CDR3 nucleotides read TGTGCTGAGAGAGGGGGGGCCCGAGAGACCCAGTACTTC.